This T cell receptor beta chain is drawn from a study of cytomegalovirus exposure and HLA in healthy donors. General study points: Another analysis was done later, and it associated approximately 15,000 TCR beta sequences with HLA alleles at 0.05 false discovery rate. Most subjects had HLA-A and HLA-B alleles reportedly predicted accurately by TCR beta sequences.

Unmatched junction bases numbered 8, after V lost 2 bases and J lost 5 bases. Looked up from germline, CDR1 is MNHNY and CDR2 is SVGAGI (reference sequence). The CDR3 loop spans 15 amino acids. The PCR had 60 Vbeta and 13 Jbeta primers. The repertoire was sequenced with immunoSEQ multiplex PCR; TCRdb's copy has only in-frame clones and lacks some. The sample consists of 130,000 or so clones, about 80% of them appearing once. Concerning this clone: The antigen is unknown.

This clonotype was obtained from a woman in her thirties or forties in good health and CMV-seronegative. The rearrangement links TRBV6-6 to TRBJ1-2; 7 bases are shared with TRBD1. Sample: PBMCs. The CDR3 DNA reads TGTGCCAGCAGTTACATAGGGGGCCTAGGATATGGCTACACCTTC. It yields the protein CASSYIGGLGYGYTF.